These T cell receptor beta chains were read from a single sample in a study of blood T cell repertoires in COVID-19. Method: immunoSEQ multiplex PCR; TCRdb's copy keeps in-frame clones and lacks some. The sample contains under 200,000 clones, about 88% of which appear only once. Sequencing was performed on PBMCs or T cells enriched from blood (not recorded which). These receptors all stem from a woman between 40 and 50 years old in a cohort exposed to, infected with or recovered from COVID-19 (not recorded which). Each CDR3 is given with its conserved first and last residue. The D gene is left open where the match is weak. Clone sizes are given selectively: once, few, many, or a class where the clone is expanded.

>TRBJ1-2|TRBV7-9|NA|NA
CASSLNQGFTSNYGYTF
TGTGCCAGCAGCTTAAACCAGGGATTCACGTCTAACTATGGCTACACCTTC
>TRBJ2-7|TRBV19|few|NA
CASSIISGTARNEQYF
TGTGCCAGTAGTATTATATCGGGGACTGCAAGGAACGAGCAGTACTTC
>TRBJ2-5|TRBV21-1|NA|NA
CASSFNYSGGTQYF
TGTGCCAGCAGCTTTAACTACTCCGGGGGGACCCAGTACTTC
>TRBJ1-2|TRBV29-1|NA|NA
CSVIDLGGTVPGSGYGYTF
TGCAGCGTTATTGACTTAGGCGGGACGGTGCCCGGGTCGGGCTATGGCTACACCTTC
>TRBJ1-4|TRBV9|NA|TRBD1
CASSARQGGEKLFF
TGTGCCAGCAGCGCACGACAGGGAGGTGAAAAACTGTTTTTT
>TRBJ1-1|TRBV2|NA|TRBD1
CASRRDRNTEAFF
TGTGCCAGCAGACGGGACAGGAACACTGAAGCTTTCTTT
>TRBJ1-5|TRBV28|NA|NA
CASRTPSEGRRAQHF
TGTGCCAGCAGGACTCCATCGGAGGGACGGCGGGCCCAGCATTTT
>TRBJ2-3|TRBV29-1|NA|TRBD2
CSVVLAGRGDTQYF
TGCAGCGTTGTCCTAGCGGGACGGGGAGATACGCAGTATTTT
>TRBJ2-1|TRBV12-3/TRBV12-4|NA|NA
CASSTRVTNEQFF
TGTGCCAGCAGTACACGGGTCACCAATGAGCAGTTCTTC
>TRBJ2-2|TRBV18|NA|TRBD1
CASSPRQGVDTGELFF
TGTGCCAGCTCACCTCGGCAGGGGGTTGACACCGGGGAGCTGTTTTTT
>TRBJ1-2|TRBV3-1/TRBV3-2|NA|NA
CASSQAGVTNYGYTF
TGTGCCAGCAGCCAAGCCGGGGTTACTAACTATGGCTACACCTTC
>TRBJ1-2|TRBV4-3|NA|TRBD1
CASSQSLHRGGGYTF
TGCGCCAGCAGTCAGTCTCTACACAGGGGGGGTGGCTACACCTTC
>TRBJ1-1|TRBV12-5|NA|NA
CASGYGTRNTEAFF
TGTGCTAGTGGTTACGGGACACGGAACACTGAAGCTTTCTTT
>TRBJ2-3|TRBV28|NA|NA
CASSLVPADTQYF
TGTGCCAGCAGCCTAGTCCCGGCAGATACGCAGTATTTT
>TRBJ2-1|TRBV7-9|NA|NA
CASSLQTVSYNEQFF
TGTGCCAGCAGCTTACAAACGGTCTCCTACAATGAGCAGTTCTTC
>TRBJ2-7|TRBV19|NA|NA
CASRRGAGAYEQYF
TGTGCCAGTCGTCGGGGGGCGGGGGCCTACGAGCAGTACTTC
>TRBJ1-3|TRBV11-3|NA|NA
CASSSRQSSGNTIYF
TGTGCCAGCAGCTCGCGACAGAGCTCTGGAAACACCATATATTTT
>TRBJ2-7|TRBV2|NA|NA
CASSTGKRSSYEQYF
TGTGCCAGCAGCACCGGAAAACGGAGCTCCTACGAGCAGTACTTC
>TRBJ2-1|TRBV29-1|NA|TRBD1
CSVAGTGNNEQFF
TGCAGCGTTGCTGGGACAGGGAACAATGAGCAGTTCTTC
>TRBJ2-1|TRBV7-8|NA|TRBD2
CASSPLRAGGNNEQFF
TGTGCCAGCAGCCCCCTTCGAGCGGGAGGCAACAATGAGCAGTTCTTC
>TRBJ2-1|TRBV5-1|NA|NA
CASSLFPGESSYNEQFF
TGCGCCAGCAGCTTGTTTCCGGGGGAGAGCTCCTACAATGAGCAGTTCTTC
>TRBJ1-1|TRBV6-6|NA|NA
CASSLQDWGTEAFF
TGTGCCAGCAGTCTACAGGATTGGGGCACTGAAGCTTTCTTT
>TRBJ1-5|TRBV19|NA|NA
CASSPRRGDSNQPQHF
TGTGCCAGTAGTCCTCGACGAGGAGATAGCAATCAGCCCCAGCATTTT
>TRBJ2-7|TRBV11-2|NA|NA
CASREPGIEEQYF
TGTGCCAGCAGAGAACCGGGAATTGAAGAGCAGTACTTC
>TRBJ2-5|TRBV9|NA|NA
CASSKSSGGQGTQYF
TGTGCCAGCAGCAAAAGCTCCGGCGGCCAGGGGACCCAGTACTTC
>TRBJ2-7|TRBV5-1|few|TRBD2
CASSLEGAGRGEQYF
TGCGCCAGCAGCTTGGAGGGAGCAGGGAGGGGCGAGCAGTACTTC
>TRBJ2-7|TRBV5-1|NA|NA
CASSAGQNYEQYF
TGCGCCAGCAGCGCGGGACAGAACTACGAGCAGTACTTC
>TRBJ2-7|TRBV24-1|NA|NA
CATSDFTGEQYF
TGTGCCACCAGTGATTTTACAGGCGAGCAGTACTTC
>TRBJ1-3|TRBV5-8|NA|TRBD1
CASSPRDRVDTIYF
TGTGCCAGCAGCCCCCGGGACAGGGTAGACACCATATATTTT
>TRBJ1-1|TRBV29-1|once|NA
CSLGPREAFF
TGCAGCCTAGGGCCCCGGGAGGCTTTCTTT
>TRBJ1-2|TRBV7-2|NA|NA
CASSLAAAYYGYTF
TGTGCCAGCAGCTTAGCGGCAGCGTACTATGGCTACACCTTC
>TRBJ1-1|TRBV28|NA|TRBD1
CASSWRQGQNTEAFF
TGTGCCAGCAGTTGGCGACAGGGTCAGAACACTGAAGCTTTCTTT
>TRBJ1-1|TRBV4-1|NA|TRBD1
CASSPPQQGAIEAFF
TGCGCCAGCAGCCCACCTCAACAGGGGGCGATTGAAGCTTTCTTT
>TRBJ1-3|TRBV5-4|many|TRBD1
CASSKTGVGGNTIYF
TGTGCCAGCAGTAAAACAGGGGTGGGCGGAAACACCATATATTTT
>TRBJ2-1|TRBV28|few|TRBD1
CASNPGGGREQFF
TGTGCCAGCAACCCAGGGGGCGGTCGTGAGCAGTTCTTC
>TRBJ2-7|TRBV6-5|NA|TRBD2
CASSPSGTSSYEQYF
TGTGCCAGCAGTCCTAGCGGGACTAGCTCCTACGAGCAGTACTTC
>TRBJ2-7|TRBV11-2|NA|TRBD2
CASSSGGLAGGPLFEQYF
TGTGCCAGCAGCTCAGGGGGACTAGCGGGGGGCCCGTTGTTCGAGCAGTACTTC
>TRBJ1-2|TRBV6-5|NA|NA
CASSYSGATYGYTF
TGTGCCAGCAGTTACTCGGGGGCGACCTATGGCTACACCTTC
>TRBJ1-1|TRBV18|NA|NA
CASSPVAGRVEDTEAFF
TGTGCCAGCTCACCAGTTGCAGGGAGGGTAGAGGACACTGAAGCTTTCTTT
>TRBJ1-1|TRBV2|NA|NA
CASGGSLDTEAFF
TGTGCCAGCGGGGGGAGCCTTGACACTGAAGCTTTCTTT
>TRBJ1-5|TRBV19|once|NA
CASSTDYSNQPQHF
TGTGCCAGTAGCACAGATTATAGCAATCAGCCCCAGCATTTT
>TRBJ2-7|TRBV30|NA|TRBD2
CAWSVGRDLGTEQYF
TGTGCCTGGAGTGTAGGGAGGGACTTAGGGACCGAGCAGTACTTC
>TRBJ2-7|TRBV4-1|NA|TRBD2
CASSQGLAGAGEQYF
TGCGCCAGCAGCCAAGGACTAGCGGGGGCTGGCGAGCAGTACTTC
>TRBJ1-5|TRBV24-1|NA|TRBD1
CATSDRGDSNQPQHF
TGTGCCACCAGCGACAGGGGGGATAGCAATCAGCCCCAGCATTTT
>TRBJ2-7|TRBV9|NA|NA
CASSPSAADYEQYF
TGTGCCAGCAGCCCTAGTGCAGCCGACTACGAGCAGTACTTC
>TRBJ1-5|TRBV19|NA|NA
CASSEGGRGNQPQHF
TGTGCCAGTAGTGAGGGTGGCCGCGGCAATCAGCCCCAGCATTTT
>TRBJ2-5|TRBV28|few|NA
CASSLSGEHQETQYF
TGTGCCAGCAGTTTATCGGGGGAGCACCAAGAGACCCAGTACTTC
>TRBJ2-1|TRBV5-1|NA|TRBD2
CASSPPLAGGENEQFF
TGCGCCAGCAGCCCCCCACTAGCGGGAGGAGAAAATGAGCAGTTCTTC
>TRBJ1-5|TRBV7-4|NA|TRBD1
CATPQDRARNQPQHF
TGTGCCACTCCGCAGGACAGGGCCCGCAATCAGCCCCAGCATTTT
>TRBJ1-6|TRBV9|NA|NA
CASSVYGAVNSPLHF
TGTGCCAGCAGCGTCTATGGGGCCGTTAATTCACCCCTCCACTTT
>TRBJ1-1|TRBV12-5|few|NA
CASGFDSPTEAFF
TGTGCTAGTGGATTCGACAGCCCCACTGAAGCTTTCTTT
>TRBJ1-2|TRBV10-3|NA|NA
CAISESRQEVAGYTF
TGTGCCATCAGTGAGTCGCGGCAGGAGGTCGCCGGCTACACCTTC
>TRBJ2-3|TRBV4-2|few|TRBD2
CASSQDPRLAGTDTQYF
TGTGCCAGCAGCCAAGATCCCCGACTAGCGGGCACAGATACGCAGTATTTT
>TRBJ2-3|TRBV5-4|NA|NA
CASSLESSTDTQYF
TGTGCCAGCAGCTTGGAATCTAGCACAGATACGCAGTATTTT
>TRBJ2-1|TRBV7-8|NA|TRBD2
CASSLLAGVGNEQFF
TGTGCCAGCAGCTTACTAGCGGGAGTCGGGAATGAGCAGTTCTTC
>TRBJ2-7|TRBV12-3/TRBV12-4|NA|NA
CASSFRGSYEQYF
TGTGCCAGCAGTTTCAGGGGCTCCTACGAGCAGTACTTC